A selection of T cell receptor beta chains follows, all from one sample in a study of shared clonotypes between healthy human individuals. Sequencing was performed with immunoSEQ multiplex PCR; in TCRdb, only in-frame clones are kept and a portion is missing. In the table there are roughly 640,000 clones, more than 95% of which are singletons. Sequenced material: naive CD4+ T cells sorted from blood. These receptor sequences come from a woman aged 25-40 years in good health. Each CDR3 is given with its conserved first and last residue. The D gene is left open where the match is weak. Clone size is stated in some rows and not others, as once, few, many or a class when expanded.

V: TRBV27; D: -; size: -; J: TRBJ1-2; CDR3: CASSPSGGRRSYGYTF; DNA: TGTGCCAGCAGTCCCTCGGGGGGGCGTCGATCTTATGGCTACACCTTC
V: TRBV28; D: -; size: -; J: TRBJ1-1; CDR3: CASSFFPMNTEAFF; DNA: TGTGCCAGCAGTTTCTTTCCAATGAACACTGAAGCTTTCTTT
V: TRBV27; D: TRBD1; size: -; J: TRBJ2-2; CDR3: CASRTGVRDTGELFF; DNA: TGTGCCAGCAGAACAGGGGTTCGTGACACCGGGGAGCTGTTTTTT
V: TRBV28; D: -; size: -; J: TRBJ2-4; CDR3: CASSSRIAGPAFAAKNIQYF; DNA: TGTGCCAGCAGTTCAAGGATTGCCGGCCCAGCCTTTGCGGCCAAAAACATTCAGTACTTC
V: TRBV4-1; D: TRBD2; size: -; J: TRBJ2-5; CDR3: CASSQDGAGGQETQYF; DNA: TGCGCCAGCAGCCAAGACGGGGCGGGAGGGCAGGAGACCCAGTACTTC
V: TRBV7-2; D: -; size: -; J: TRBJ2-7; CDR3: CASSLEYEQYF; DNA: TGTGCCAGCAGCTTGGAGTACGAGCAGTACTTC
V: TRBV5-5; D: -; size: -; J: TRBJ2-1; CDR3: CASSLNGAEQFF; DNA: TGTGCCAGCAGTCTAAACGGGGCCGAGCAGTTCTTC
V: TRBV28; D: TRBD1; size: -; J: TRBJ1-5; CDR3: CASSTGGVPDSNQPQHF; DNA: TGTGCCAGCAGTACAGGGGGCGTACCCGATAGCAATCAGCCCCAGCATTTT
V: TRBV9; D: -; size: once; J: TRBJ2-2; CDR3: CASSAGLFTGELFF; DNA: TGTGCCAGCAGCGCGGGACTTTTCACCGGGGAGCTGTTTTTT
V: TRBV5-4; D: TRBD2; size: -; J: TRBJ2-1; CDR3: CASSLTSGRAVEQFF; DNA: TGTGCCAGCAGCTTAACGAGCGGGAGGGCCGTTGAGCAGTTCTTC
V: TRBV5-1; D: -; size: -; J: TRBJ2-1; CDR3: CASSLSSNEQFF; DNA: TGCGCCAGCAGCTTGTCGAGCAATGAGCAGTTCTTC
V: TRBV18; D: -; size: -; J: TRBJ2-2; CDR3: CASSPTIQSHNTGELFF; DNA: TGTGCCAGCTCACCGACGATTCAGTCCCATAACACCGGGGAGCTGTTTTTT
V: TRBV28; D: -; size: -; J: TRBJ2-1; CDR3: CASSPSSGFFDEQFF; DNA: TGTGCCAGCAGCCCGTCCAGCGGGTTCTTCGATGAGCAGTTCTTC
V: TRBV28; D: -; size: -; J: TRBJ2-7; CDR3: CASSTSEAYEQYF; DNA: TGTGCCAGCAGCACGAGCGAGGCCTACGAGCAGTACTTC
V: TRBV27; D: TRBD2; size: -; J: TRBJ2-1; CDR3: CASSLLAGGSGNEQFF; DNA: TGTGCCAGCAGCCTCTTAGCGGGAGGGTCAGGCAATGAGCAGTTCTTC
V: TRBV28; D: -; size: -; J: TRBJ2-2; CDR3: CASSFGGQNTGELFF; DNA: TGTGCCAGCAGTTTCGGGGGTCAGAACACCGGGGAGCTGTTTTTT
V: TRBV4-1; D: -; size: -; J: TRBJ2-3; CDR3: CASSQGVVEGTQYF; DNA: TGCGCCAGCAGCCAAGGAGTCGTGGAGGGTACGCAGTATTTT
V: TRBV21-1; D: -; size: -; J: TRBJ2-2; CDR3: CASGYSGGELFF; DNA: TGTGCCAGCGGGTACAGTGGAGGAGAGCTGTTTTTT
V: TRBV11-1; D: TRBD2; size: -; J: TRBJ2-1; CDR3: CASSRREGGNEQFF; DNA: TGTGCCAGCAGTAGGCGGGAGGGGGGCAATGAGCAGTTCTTC
V: TRBV7-8; D: TRBD2; size: -; J: TRBJ2-4; CDR3: CASSAFLAGEGRAKNIQYF; DNA: TGTGCCAGCAGCGCTTTCCTAGCGGGAGAGGGTAGGGCCAAAAACATTCAGTACTTC
V: TRBV7-2; D: -; size: once; J: TRBJ2-7; CDR3: CASSQISSTYEQYF; DNA: TGTGCCAGCAGCCAAATCTCTAGTACCTACGAGCAGTACTTC
V: TRBV6-5; D: -; size: -; J: TRBJ2-3; CDR3: CASKSSGTDTQYF; DNA: TGTGCCAGCAAGTCCAGCGGCACAGATACGCAGTATTTT
V: TRBV11-3; D: -; size: -; J: TRBJ2-1; CDR3: CASSPTMPSPQFF; DNA: TGTGCCAGCAGCCCCACTATGCCCTCTCCCCAGTTCTTC
V: TRBV9; D: -; size: -; J: TRBJ2-2; CDR3: CASSVAPGSNTGELFF; DNA: TGTGCCAGCAGCGTAGCTCCGGGGTCTAACACCGGGGAGCTGTTTTTT
V: TRBV5-5; D: TRBD1; size: -; J: TRBJ1-5; CDR3: CASSYDRGNQPQHF; DNA: TGTGCCAGCAGCTATGACAGGGGGAATCAGCCCCAGCATTTT
V: TRBV6-5; D: -; size: -; J: TRBJ2-7; CDR3: CASSDSAYEQYF; DNA: TGTGCCAGCAGCGACAGTGCCTACGAGCAGTACTTC
V: TRBV10-2; D: TRBD2; size: -; J: TRBJ2-2; CDR3: CASREREGIGELFF; DNA: TGCGCCAGCAGGGAGCGGGAGGGGATCGGGGAGCTGTTTTTT
V: TRBV10-3; D: TRBD1; size: -; J: TRBJ1-1; CDR3: CAISRGTGDTEAFF; DNA: TGTGCCATAAGTAGGGGCACAGGGGACACTGAAGCTTTCTTT
V: TRBV4-2; D: -; size: -; J: TRBJ2-7; CDR3: CASSQDHLQDSYEQYF; DNA: TGTGCCAGCAGCCAAGATCACCTCCAGGACAGCTACGAGCAGTACTTC
V: TRBV28; D: TRBD1; size: -; J: TRBJ2-6; CDR3: CASSYRGPRGANVLTF; DNA: TGTGCCAGCAGTTACAGGGGGCCAAGGGGGGCCAACGTCCTGACTTTC
V: TRBV19; D: -; size: -; J: TRBJ1-1; CDR3: CASNSPASTINTEAFF; DNA: TGTGCCAGTAATTCACCAGCCTCTACGATAAACACTGAAGCTTTCTTT